A selection of T cell receptor beta chains follows, all from one sample in a study of identical twins. TCRdb used MiXCR to reprocess the 5' RACE reads, holding one entry per CDR3 protein. The sample shows about 480,000 distinct CDR3 sequences, more than 13% of them seen only once. The same specimen was also included in a second study, on yellow fever vaccine responses in identical twins.

Sequences were obtained from CD4+ T cells sorted from blood. All receptors derive from a woman younger than 35 in good health. CDR3s leave out the opening cysteine and the closing phenylalanine or tryptophan. Size is omitted from some rows. Given values are once, few, many or a class for expanded clones.

cdr3_aa	clone_size	j_call	v_call
ASILGSDTEAF	few	TRBJ1-1	TRBV5-5
ASSLDHRTHTQY	-	TRBJ2-3	TRBV7-3
ASSALNTGELF	few	TRBJ2-2	TRBV5-1
ASSPLPGGKNIQY	few	TRBJ2-4	TRBV12-3/TRBV12-4
ASLNGPSYSNQPQH	few	TRBJ1-5	TRBV9
ASSSGALSTDTQY	-	TRBJ2-3	TRBV12-3/TRBV12-4
ASSLDGSFYGYT	-	TRBJ1-2	TRBV7-9
ASSPQILAGAYNEQF	few	TRBJ2-1	TRBV4-2
ASSLVATPSYNEQF	few	TRBJ2-1	TRBV7-2
ASSLGGGLNTEAF	-	TRBJ1-1	TRBV28
ASSLADYPTDTQY	-	TRBJ2-3	TRBV7-9
ASQPGQRNTEAF	many	TRBJ1-1	TRBV5-1
ASSLTASPSYEQY	few	TRBJ2-7	TRBV28
ASSQDPAGNYNEQF	few	TRBJ2-1	TRBV4-3
SVEGQQGSDNEKLF	many	TRBJ1-4	TRBV29-1
ASSYWSGVNEQF	-	TRBJ2-1	TRBV6-2/TRBV6-3
ASSPGLRSYNEQF	-	TRBJ2-1	TRBV7-2
SVGGLGPLGEQY	few	TRBJ2-7	TRBV29-1
ASSFFLGNEQF	-	TRBJ2-1	TRBV5-1
SASKGDYTDTQY	-	TRBJ2-3	TRBV20-1
ASSLQWTSGSYEQY	-	TRBJ2-7	TRBV7-2
ASTPWRTGAPGELF	-	TRBJ2-2	TRBV6-1
ASSAGATDTQY	-	TRBJ2-3	TRBV6-1
ASSVVGQETQY	-	TRBJ2-5	TRBV25-1
ASGSKLPSGANVLT	-	TRBJ2-6	TRBV2
SARDVGGGYT	-	TRBJ1-2	TRBV20-1
AISEFTQNTGELF	many	TRBJ2-2	TRBV10-3
ASSLRTGNSYEQY	few	TRBJ2-7	TRBV27
ASSYSIENKQFRRKSRGQY	-	TRBJ2-3	TRBV6-2/TRBV6-3
ASSFSGFGDSPLH	many	TRBJ1-6	TRBV12-3/TRBV12-4
ASSLIRAETSYNEQF	-	TRBJ2-1	TRBV5-1
ASSAGTPPNNEQF	-	TRBJ2-1	TRBV2
AINEEDGYT	-	TRBJ1-2	TRBV10-3
ASPVAGANYIQY	-	TRBJ2-4	TRBV21-1
ASSPGTASTDTQY	many	TRBJ2-3	TRBV5-1
ASSYKSGGSGNTIY	few	TRBJ1-3	TRBV6-5
SVEIGTGPYNEQF	many	TRBJ2-1	TRBV29-1
SPKRGGAYGYT	-	TRBJ1-2	TRBV20-1
SAGGTREQY	few	TRBJ2-7	TRBV29-1
ASSFSLAGELF	-	TRBJ2-2	TRBV7-2
ASSRTQAQEKLF	-	TRBJ1-4	TRBV28
ASTPWPMNTGELF	few	TRBJ2-2	TRBV12-3/TRBV12-4
ASSYGTGPYEQY	many	TRBJ2-7	TRBV6-2/TRBV6-3
ASSFPTRPDRERGPGSCF	-	TRBJ2-2	TRBV5-1
ASSLRDIAF	-	TRBJ1-1	TRBV28
ASSYGGTQY	many	TRBJ2-5	TRBV6-5
ASSRPGPSYNEQF	-	TRBJ2-1	TRBV3-1
ASSRDRMPVGGELF	few	TRBJ2-2	TRBV7-6
ATSDFPSGGKDTQY	few	TRBJ2-3	TRBV24-1
ASSAFSGSTDTQY	-	TRBJ2-3	TRBV9
ASSFSSGGSNTGELF	few	TRBJ2-2	TRBV27
ASSLKSAGPRSPLH	many	TRBJ1-6	TRBV7-9
ASSSWAATNEKLF	few	TRBJ1-4	TRBV7-9
ASSPDSANTGELF	few	TRBJ2-2	TRBV5-1
ASSFGLRTLQETQY	-	TRBJ2-5	TRBV6-2/TRBV6-3
ASSFASGYISYNEQF	many	TRBJ2-1	TRBV12-3/TRBV12-4
ASSEQDRGQGQPQH	few	TRBJ1-5	TRBV27